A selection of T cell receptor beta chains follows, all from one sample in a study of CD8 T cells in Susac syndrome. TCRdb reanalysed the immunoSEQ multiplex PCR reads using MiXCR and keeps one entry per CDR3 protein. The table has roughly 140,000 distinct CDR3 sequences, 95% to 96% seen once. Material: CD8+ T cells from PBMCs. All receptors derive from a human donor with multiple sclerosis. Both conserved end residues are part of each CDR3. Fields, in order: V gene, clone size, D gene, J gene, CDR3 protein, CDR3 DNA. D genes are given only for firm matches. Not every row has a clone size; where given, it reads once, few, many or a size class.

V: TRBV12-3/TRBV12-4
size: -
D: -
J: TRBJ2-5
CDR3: CASSFNNKRAQYF
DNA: TGTGCCAGCAGTTTCAACAACAAGAGGGCCCAGTACTTC

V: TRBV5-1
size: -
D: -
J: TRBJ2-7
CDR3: CASSLGSFSREQYF
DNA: TGCGCCAGCAGCTTGGGATCATTCTCGAGGGAGCAGTACTTC

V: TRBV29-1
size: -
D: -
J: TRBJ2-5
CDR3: CSVDGIFQETQYF
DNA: TGCAGCGTTGATGGGATCTTTCAAGAGACCCAGTACTTC

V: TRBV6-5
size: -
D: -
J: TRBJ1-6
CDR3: CASSYGGTSSYNSPLHF
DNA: TGTGCCAGCAGTTACGGGGGGACGAGCTCCTATAATTCACCCCTCCACTTT

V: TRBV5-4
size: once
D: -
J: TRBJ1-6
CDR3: CASSLGGPGGSPLHF
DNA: TGTGCCAGCAGCTTGGGAGGACCCGGGGGCTCACCCCTCCACTTT

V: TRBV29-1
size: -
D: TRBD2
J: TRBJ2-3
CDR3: CSAPGTSGGRSTDTQYF
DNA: TGCAGCGCCCCTGGGACTAGCGGGGGGCGTAGCACAGATACGCAGTATTTT

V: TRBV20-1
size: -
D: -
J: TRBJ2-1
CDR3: CSARDLGVQFF
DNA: TGCAGTGCTAGAGATCTGGGTGTGCAGTTCTTC

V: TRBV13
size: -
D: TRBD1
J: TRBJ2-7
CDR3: CASSRTGGEQYF
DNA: TGTGCCAGCAGCCGGACAGGGGGCGAGCAGTACTTC

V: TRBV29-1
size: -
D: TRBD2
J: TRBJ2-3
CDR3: CSAGGGPSTDTQYF
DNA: TGCAGTGCGGGAGGAGGACCTAGCACAGATACGCAGTATTTT

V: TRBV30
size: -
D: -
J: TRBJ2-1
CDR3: CAWEKSGNEQFF
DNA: TGTGCCTGGGAGAAGTCAGGGAATGAGCAGTTCTTC

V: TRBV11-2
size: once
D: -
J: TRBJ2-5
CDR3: CASSSLVSGETQYF
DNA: TGTGCCAGCAGCTCCCTGGTTAGTGGAGAGACCCAGTACTTC

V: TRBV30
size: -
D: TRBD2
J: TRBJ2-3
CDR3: CAWSAGTSGADTQYF
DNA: TGTGCCTGGAGTGCTGGGACTAGCGGGGCCGATACGCAGTATTTT

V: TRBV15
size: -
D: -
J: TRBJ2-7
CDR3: CATSSLDGKSYEQYF
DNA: TGTGCCACCAGCAGCCTCGACGGAAAGTCCTACGAGCAGTACTTC

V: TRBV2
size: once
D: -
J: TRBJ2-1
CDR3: CASSEPSNEQFF
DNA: TGTGCCAGCAGTGAACCTTCCAATGAGCAGTTCTTC

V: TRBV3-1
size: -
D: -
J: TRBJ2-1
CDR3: CASSQATGRYNEQFF
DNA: TGTGCCAGCAGCCAAGCGACAGGGAGGTATAATGAGCAGTTCTTC

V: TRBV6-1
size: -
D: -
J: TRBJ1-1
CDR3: CASSGTGWPEAFF
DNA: TGTGCCAGCAGTGGTACAGGGTGGCCTGAAGCTTTCTTT

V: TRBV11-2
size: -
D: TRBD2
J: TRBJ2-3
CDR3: CASSLELAGVADTQYF
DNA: TGTGCCAGCAGCCTCGAACTAGCGGGCGTGGCAGATACGCAGTATTTT

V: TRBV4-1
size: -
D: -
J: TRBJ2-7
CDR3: CASSQRLLHEQYF
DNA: TGCGCCAGCAGCCAACGGCTACTCCACGAGCAGTACTTC

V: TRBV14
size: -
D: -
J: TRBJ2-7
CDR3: CASSHEDGPYEQYF
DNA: TGTGCCAGCAGCCACGAGGACGGTCCCTACGAGCAGTACTTC

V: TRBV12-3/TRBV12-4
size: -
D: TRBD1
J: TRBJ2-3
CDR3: CASSIGTGFADTQYF
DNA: TGTGCCAGCAGTATCGGGACAGGGTTTGCAGATACGCAGTATTTT

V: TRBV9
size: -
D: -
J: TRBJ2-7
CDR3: CASSVEQGSHEQYF
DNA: TGTGCCAGCAGCGTAGAACAGGGCTCCCACGAGCAGTACTTC

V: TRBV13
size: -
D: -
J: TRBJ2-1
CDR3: CASSPGLSYNEQFF
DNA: TGTGCCAGCAGCCCGGGCCTCTCCTACAATGAGCAGTTCTTC

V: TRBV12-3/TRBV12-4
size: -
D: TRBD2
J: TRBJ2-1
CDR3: CASTSRLAYDEQFF
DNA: TGTGCCAGCACCTCAAGACTAGCATACGATGAGCAGTTCTTC

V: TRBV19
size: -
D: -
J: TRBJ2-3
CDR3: CASSISFARASTDTQYF
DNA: TGTGCCAGTAGTATTTCGTTCGCAAGGGCCAGCACAGATACGCAGTATTTT

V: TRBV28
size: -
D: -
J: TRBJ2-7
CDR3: CASSPPGQNVQPYEQYF
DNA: TGTGCCAGCAGTCCCCCCGGGCAGAACGTTCAACCCTACGAGCAGTACTTC

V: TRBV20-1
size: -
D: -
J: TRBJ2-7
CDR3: CSAADGDSYEQYF
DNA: TGCAGTGCTGCCGACGGTGACTCCTACGAGCAGTACTTC

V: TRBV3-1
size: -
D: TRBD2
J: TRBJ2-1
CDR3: CASSPGTGGNEQFF
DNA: TGTGCCAGCAGTCCCGGGACGGGGGGAAATGAGCAGTTCTTC

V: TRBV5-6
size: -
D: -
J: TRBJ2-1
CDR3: CASSLMASYNEQFF
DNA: TGTGCCAGCAGTTTGATGGCCTCCTACAATGAGCAGTTCTTC

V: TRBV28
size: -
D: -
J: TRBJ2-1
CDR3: CASSSRLGNEQFF
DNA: TGTGCCAGCAGTTCGCGACTAGGTAATGAGCAGTTCTTC

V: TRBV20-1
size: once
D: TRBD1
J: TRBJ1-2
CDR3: CSARDLDRGVYGYTF
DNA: TGCAGTGCTAGAGATCTGGACAGGGGAGTCTATGGCTACACCTTC

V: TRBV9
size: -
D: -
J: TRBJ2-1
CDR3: CASSVYGVEGEQFF
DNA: TGTGCCAGCAGCGTATATGGGGTCGAGGGTGAGCAGTTCTTC

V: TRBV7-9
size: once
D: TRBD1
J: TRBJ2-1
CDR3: CASSLRDRGGNEQFF
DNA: TGTGCCAGCAGCTTAAGGGACAGGGGAGGAAATGAGCAGTTCTTC

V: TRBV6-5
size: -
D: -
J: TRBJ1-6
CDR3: CASTPYLSDNSPLHF
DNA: TGTGCCAGCACCCCCTACCTTAGTGATAATTCACCCCTCCACTTT

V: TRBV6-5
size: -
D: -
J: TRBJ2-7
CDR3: CASSYSTGPGGEQYF
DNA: TGTGCCAGCAGTTACTCGACGGGACCAGGCGGCGAGCAGTACTTC

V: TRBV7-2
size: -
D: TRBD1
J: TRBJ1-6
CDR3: CASRDAGQGATSPLHF
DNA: TGTGCCAGCAGGGACGCGGGACAGGGGGCGACTTCACCCCTCCACTTT

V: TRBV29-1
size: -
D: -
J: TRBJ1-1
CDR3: CSVEGPSLGSLNTEAFF
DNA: TGCAGCGTTGAAGGCCCCAGTTTAGGATCCTTGAACACTGAAGCTTTCTTT

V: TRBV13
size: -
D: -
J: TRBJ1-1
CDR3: CASSLGLGTNTEAFF
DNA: TGTGCCAGCAGCTTAGGCCTGGGGACTAACACTGAAGCTTTCTTT

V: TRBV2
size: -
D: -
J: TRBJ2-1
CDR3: CASSGPLTAWNEQFF
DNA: TGTGCCAGCAGTGGGCCGTTGACTGCATGGAATGAGCAGTTCTTC

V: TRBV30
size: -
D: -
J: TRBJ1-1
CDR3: CAWSSGQTNTEAFF
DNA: TGTGCCTGGAGTTCCGGACAGACGAACACTGAAGCTTTCTTT

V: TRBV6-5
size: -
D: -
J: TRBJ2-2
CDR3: CASSYSVSAANTGELFF
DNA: TGTGCCAGCAGTTACTCGGTTTCGGCCGCGAACACCGGGGAGCTGTTTTTT

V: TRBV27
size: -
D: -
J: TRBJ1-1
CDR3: CASSPAVGFTEAFF
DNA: TGTGCCAGCAGTCCGGCGGTAGGATTCACTGAAGCTTTCTTT

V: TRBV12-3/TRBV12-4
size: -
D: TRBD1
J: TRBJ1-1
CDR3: CASSLAQGTGVTEAFF
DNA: TGTGCCAGCAGTTTAGCGCAAGGGACAGGGGTAACTGAAGCTTTCTTT

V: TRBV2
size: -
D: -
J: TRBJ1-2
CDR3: CASSEGRDGYTF
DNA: TGTGCCAGCAGTGAGGGAAGGGATGGCTACACCTTC

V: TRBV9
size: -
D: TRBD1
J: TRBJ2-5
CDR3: CASSPRQGKGETQYF
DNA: TGTGCCAGCAGCCCCAGACAGGGGAAGGGAGAGACCCAGTACTTC

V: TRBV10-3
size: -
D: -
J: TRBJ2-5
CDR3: CAIRDPVGISQETQYF
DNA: TGTGCCATCAGGGACCCGGTGGGCATTAGCCAAGAGACCCAGTACTTC

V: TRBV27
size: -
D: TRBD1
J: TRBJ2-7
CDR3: CASSSGQGSYEQYF
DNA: TGTGCCAGCAGTTCGGGACAGGGGAGCTACGAGCAGTACTTC

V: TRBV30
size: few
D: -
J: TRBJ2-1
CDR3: CAWSWGNEQFF
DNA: TGTGCCTGGAGTTGGGGCAATGAGCAGTTCTTC

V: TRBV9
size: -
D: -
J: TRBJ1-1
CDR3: CASSGPNTEAFF
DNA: TGTGCCAGCAGCGGGCCTAACACTGAAGCTTTCTTT

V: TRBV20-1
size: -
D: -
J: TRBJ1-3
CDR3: CSARPFSSGNTIYF
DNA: TGCAGTGCTAGACCCTTTAGCTCTGGAAACACCATATATTTT

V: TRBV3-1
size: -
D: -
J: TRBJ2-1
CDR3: CASSQEGGDWGNEQFF
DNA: TGTGCCAGCAGCCAAGAAGGGGGGGACTGGGGAAATGAGCAGTTCTTC

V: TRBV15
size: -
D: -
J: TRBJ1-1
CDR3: CATSRDLDFQQAFF
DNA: TGTGCCACCAGCAGAGATTTGGACTTCCAACAAGCTTTCTTT